This TCR beta chain appears in the sequencing data of a study of control samples from healthy donors and cancer patients. The junction had 7 bases not matched to a gene; V was cut back by 6 bases and J by 4 bases. CDR3 length equals 14 residues. Germline V gene lookup returns CDR1 MNHEY and CDR2 SVGAGI. The data were produced by immunoSEQ multiplex PCR, yet TCRdb's version contains in-frame clones alone and is incomplete. The sample consists of 150,000 to 200,000 clones, 90% to 95% of them appearing once. The sequence was obtained from a woman aged 25 to 39 in good health. Material: blood. The gene calls are TRBV6-5 and TRBJ2-7; 9 bases map to TRBD1. CDR3 residues: CASRGSGTGYEQYF. The CDR3 DNA follows: TGTGCCAGCAGAGGTTCCGGGACAGGGTACGAGCAGTACTTC.